This is a list of T cell receptor beta chains from one sample in a study of blood T cell repertoires in COVID-19. Sequencing was performed with immunoSEQ multiplex PCR; in TCRdb, only in-frame clones are kept and a portion is missing. Of 200,000 to 250,000 clones listed, 86% are singletons. The source material was peripheral blood. These receptors all come from an elderly man with acute or convalescent COVID-19. Each CDR3 is given with its conserved first and last residue. D genes are given only for firm matches. Clone size, where shown, is once, few, many, or a class for clones that have expanded.

TRBJ2-2 . TRBV5-1 TRBD2 TGCGCCAGCAGCGATCCTCCGGGACTAGCGTTTTCCACCGGGGAGCTGTTTTTT CASSDPPGLAFSTGELFF
TRBJ1-1 . TRBV29-1 . TGCAGCGTTGAAGTTGGGGGGGGCTACAGACCCACTGAAGCTTTCTTT CSVEVGGGYRPTEAFF
TRBJ2-2 . TRBV7-9 . TGTGCCAGCAGCTCGACAGGAATCTCTGGGGAGCTGTTTTTT CASSSTGISGELFF
TRBJ1-1 . TRBV18 . TGTGCCAGCTCACCACTGGGAGGTGAAGCTTTCTTT CASSPLGGEAFF
TRBJ1-2 . TRBV6-1 TRBD1 TGTGCCAGCAGTGAAGTTAAGGGACAGGGGAGGATCTATGGCTACACCTTC CASSEVKGQGRIYGYTF
TRBJ1-2 . TRBV6-5 . TGTGCCAGCAGCCGGTCAGGGGTCGGCGGCTACACCTTC CASSRSGVGGYTF
TRBJ2-5 few TRBV5-1 . TGCGCCAGCAGCTTGGACGGGGCTAGCGAACAAGAGACCCAGTACTTC CASSLDGASEQETQYF
TRBJ2-7 . TRBV27 . TGTGCCAGCAGTTTAAACGCGGGGAAAAAGTACTTC CASSLNAGKKYF
TRBJ1-4 . TRBV27 . TGTGCCAGCAGTTTACGGCGGACTAATGAAAAACTGTTTTTT CASSLRRTNEKLFF
TRBJ1-4 . TRBV3-1/TRBV3-2 TRBD1 TGTGCCAGCAGCCAAGAGGGACAGGGGTTCTATGGACTGTTTTTT CASSQEGQGFYGLFF
TRBJ1-1 . TRBV20-1 . TGCAGTGCTAGTTTAGGCGGGATGAACACTGAAGCTTTCTTT CSASLGGMNTEAFF
TRBJ2-7 . TRBV19 . TGTGCCAGTAGTATAGCCGGTGTACAGTTCTACGAGCAGTACTTC CASSIAGVQFYEQYF
TRBJ1-6 . TRBV15 TRBD1 TGTGCCACCAGCACTAGGACAGGGAGCTCCTATAATTCACCCCTCCACTTT CATSTRTGSSYNSPLHF
TRBJ2-5 . TRBV29-1 TRBD1 TGCAGCGTACAGGGGGCAGAGACCCAGTACTTC CSVQGAETQYF
TRBJ2-5 . TRBV5-4 TRBD2 TGTGCCAGCAGCTTGAGCGGGGGATCGGGGGAGACCCAGTACTTC CASSLSGGSGETQYF
TRBJ2-7 . TRBV4-3 TRBD2 TGCGCCAGCAGCCAAGGGACTAGCGGGGGGGCCTACGAGCAGTACTTC CASSQGTSGGAYEQYF
TRBJ2-5 . TRBV6-5 TRBD1 TGTGCCAGCAGTCGGGACAGGGGGTTTTTTGAGACCCAGTACTTC CASSRDRGFFETQYF
TRBJ1-1 . TRBV6-6 . TGTGCCAGCAGTTTCGGAGGGGGGGGCACTGAAGCTTTCTTT CASSFGGGGTEAFF
TRBJ1-2 . TRBV5-6 . TGTGCCAGCAGCCCCTACCAGGGGTCCTATGGCTACACCTTC CASSPYQGSYGYTF
TRBJ1-2 . TRBV5-1 . TGCGCCAGCAGCTTGATAGAAGACTATGGCTACACCTTC CASSLIEDYGYTF
TRBJ2-6 . TRBV19 TRBD1 TGTGCCAGTAGTTCGGACAGGGGGCGTGGGGCCAACGTCCTGACTTTC CASSSDRGRGANVLTF
TRBJ2-2 . TRBV21-1 . TGTGCCAGCAGTCGGGACTACTTGGACGGGGAGCTGTTTTTT CASSRDYLDGELFF
TRBJ2-2 . TRBV7-7 . TGTGCTAGCAGCCCCGGGAACACCGGGGAGCTGTTTTTT CASSPGNTGELFF
TRBJ2-1 once TRBV28 . TGTGCCAGCAGCTCTCTACCGAACAATGAGCAGTTCTTC CASSSLPNNEQFF
TRBJ1-5 . TRBV5-1 . TGCGCCAGCAGGGAGCATAGCAATCAGCCCCAGCATTTT CASREHSNQPQHF
TRBJ1-1 . TRBV19 . TGTGCCAGTAATAGAGGGGGGGACACTGAAGCTTTCTTT CASNRGGDTEAFF
TRBJ1-5 . TRBV6-6 . TGTGCCAGCACGAGTAATAGCAATCAGCCCCAGCATTTT CASTSNSNQPQHF
TRBJ2-5 . TRBV9 TRBD2 TGTGCCAGCAGCGCCTATTCCGGGACTAGCGGGAGGGCCGGAGAGACCCAGTACTTC CASSAYSGTSGRAGETQYF
TRBJ2-7 . TRBV14 TRBD1 TGTGCCAGCAGCCCGTCCCGGGACAGGGAAAAGGTCTACGAGCAGTACTTC CASSPSRDREKVYEQYF
TRBJ1-1 . TRBV9 . TGTGCCAGCAGCGGGGCACCGAACACTGAAGCTTTCTTT CASSGAPNTEAFF
TRBJ1-1 . TRBV5-1 TRBD1 TGCGCCAGCAGCTTGTCGACAGGGGTGAACACTGAAGCTTTCTTT CASSLSTGVNTEAFF
TRBJ1-2 . TRBV27 TRBD1 TGTGCCAGCAGTTTACTCGGGACAGGGGGGACTCATGGCTACACCTTC CASSLLGTGGTHGYTF
TRBJ1-4 once TRBV19 . TGTGCCAGCCGCGGGCGGGCTAATGAAAAACTGTTTTTT CASRGRANEKLFF